Listed here is a single T cell receptor (beta chain). Its antigen remains undetermined. The sample holds no much larger clone one base away, and base qualities are not on file. V sheds 3 bases and J sheds 2 bases, leaving 19 bases between their ends. The cysteine opens and the phenylalanine closes a CDR3 of 17 amino acids. Just CDR3 DNA is preserved here, 51 bases in frame from base 1. Per the germline V gene (reference sequence), SEHNR is the CDR1 and FQNEAQ is the CDR2. These data are taken from a study of shared clonotypes between healthy human individuals (dated by TCRdb to 2020 to 2021). Background for the entire study: The cohort included a few men and a couple of women between 18 and 49 years of age. For each donor, CD4 naive and CD4 memory were each given three plates, CD8 naive was given two plates, and CD8 memory was given one plate. To estimate repertoire size and how much clonotypes are shared between individuals, the study performed deep sequencing of blood TCR repertoires from 4 to 6 healthy adults. Between about 0.8 and 9.5 billion PBMCs per donor were obtained by leukapheresis. Different laboratories and diverse techniques were used to prepare libraries and sequence TCR repertoires, to increase sequencing depth and limit assay-specific biases.

TCR CDR3 regions were amplified from genomic DNA by multiplex PCR using the deep immunoSEQ assay. Extracted genomic DNA from each cell subset was spread evenly across all wells of several immunoSEQ 96-well plates, with each plate serving as a replicate. For sorted subsets, each replicate PCR was loaded with roughly 190 ng genomic DNA, equivalent to some 31,000 T cell genomes. Purified libraries were measured with a Qubit 3.0 fluorometer, size-checked on a Bioanalyzer 2100, and measured again with the KAPA Library Quantification kit. Every immunoSEQ 96-well plate was sequenced on a dedicated single-read 150-cycle Illumina NextSeq 550 flow cell. Per the authors' processing: Because the immunoSEQ output held only junctional sequences and lacked quality scores, the filtering could not match the filtering applied to full-length reads. To assign V/J genes and CDR3, sequences were annotated against IMGT germline references using PyIR, a Python wrapper for IgBLAST v1.9. Reads were removed for weak V/J assignments (E-value above 1e-6), missing CDR3, stop codons, out-of-frame junctions, or ambiguous translated residues. A V3J clonotype was defined by an identical inferred V gene, J gene, and CDR3 amino acid sequence. The percentage overlap between two repertoires was calculated by dividing the number of shared unique clonotypes by the size of the smaller repertoire. RTK rarefaction, the Chao1 estimator, and Recon v2.1 estimates of unobserved clonotypes were used to assess repertoire richness. For all TCRbeta clonotypes obtained by the gDNA method from a few donors, generation probabilities were computed with OLGA. TCRdb limited this immuneACCESS table to in-frame rearrangements with V and J called. A share of clones is missing; checked studies link under half to unresolved V genes, and the rest is unexplained. That table furnishes V, J and clone size, whereas the DNA furnished D and trimming. Recorded for this sample are approximately 2,200,000 clones; 93% of them occurred a single time. In total, the top ten clones hold under 2% of the sample.

CD8 naive samples were obtained by positive selection for CCR7 among CD45RO-negative cells, yielding a CD45RA+CCR7+ population from which TemRA cells were excluded. The donors were healthy, HIV-negative adults who had no recently reported acute infections or vaccinations. Every donor was a Caucasian adult residing in Nashville, Tennessee, USA. Blood was obtained by leukapheresis, after which PBMCs were separated by Ficoll-Histopaque density gradient centrifugation and cryopreserved in liquid nitrogen vapor phase. Analytical flow cytometry was used to check the purity and quantity of each magnetically sorted T cell population. Each sorted fraction had its genomic DNA isolated and then quantified by UV absorbance on a Nanodrop 2000c. Overall study results and their limits: Clonotypes shared by all four sorted-subset donors showed higher generation probabilities than non-shared clonotypes. Because the study included a small number of donors, the genetic and exposure-history diversity represented was limited. Only blood was sampled, and tissue TCR repertoires likely differ from those in blood. Naive subsets generally had larger estimated clonotype richness than memory subsets did. Pairwise subsampling led to the expectation that sequencing depth would affect the degree of clonotype sharing among donors. Across a few donors, approximately 5% of naive CD4, around 3.3% of naive CD8, roughly 2.3% of memory CD4, and 0.4% of memory CD8 clonotypes were shared. Even with the large sequencing depth, rarefaction of the sorted-subset datasets indicated that sequencing was incomplete.

Rearrangement joined TRBV7-9 to TRBJ1-2, and TRBD1 may be the D gene, going by 5 matching bases. The specimen was naive CD8+ T cells from PBMCs. According to the study, the label for this sample's cell subset or site signals: CD45RA+CCR7+. This clonotype was obtained from a man in his late teens or twenties in good health. Some clones in this sample may be carry-over from other donors' samples. The nucleotides read TGTGCCAGCAGCTTCAGTCCTCTCCTGAGGGGCAACTATGGCTACACCTTC. Its protein reads: CASSFSPLLRGNYGYTF.